Listed below are T cell receptor beta chains from one sample, sequenced in a study of blood T cell repertoires in COVID-19. Repertoires were generated with immunoSEQ multiplex PCR, while TCRdb's copy carries only in-frame clones and drops some. This table has 260,000 or so clones, 85% appearing once. The sample consisted of PBMCs or T cells enriched from blood (not recorded which). The receptors derive from a woman aged 45-65 years who had recovered from COVID-19. The CDR3 runs from the conserved cysteine through the conserved F or W. Each record gives: V gene, J gene, CDR3 protein.

V: TRBV30; J: TRBJ2-1; CDR3: CAWSVSSEQFF
V: TRBV24-1; J: TRBJ1-4; CDR3: CATSDSATNEKLFF
V: TRBV19; J: TRBJ2-3; CDR3: CASSRRDTDTQYF
V: TRBV7-8; J: TRBJ2-7; CDR3: CASSLDPNRGYESEQYF
V: TRBV13; J: TRBJ2-2; CDR3: CASSSIWRGTGELFF
V: TRBV5-4; J: TRBJ2-3; CDR3: CASSLGAGGPWGTQYF
V: TRBV7-9; J: TRBJ2-3; CDR3: CASTPRGRGRKDTQYF
V: TRBV12-3/TRBV12-4; J: TRBJ2-7; CDR3: CASSGGTYEQYF
V: TRBV5-1; J: TRBJ1-3; CDR3: CASSLGPGNTIYF
V: TRBV5-1; J: TRBJ1-4; CDR3: CASSRDRGQRLGEKLFF
V: TRBV7-2; J: TRBJ1-5; CDR3: CASSLSQGAGQPQHF
V: TRBV6-6; J: TRBJ1-1; CDR3: CASSPDRGRTEAFF
V: TRBV5-1; J: TRBJ1-1; CDR3: CASSLGPGGNTEAFF
V: TRBV19; J: TRBJ1-5; CDR3: CASSVQRSNQPQHF
V: TRBV3-1/TRBV3-2; J: TRBJ1-4; CDR3: CASSQRPGADELFF
V: TRBV2; J: TRBJ2-1; CDR3: CASSEIGASGTISYNEQFF
V: TRBV24-1; J: TRBJ2-1; CDR3: CATRDRGNNEQFF
V: TRBV13; J: TRBJ2-3; CDR3: CASSSRRQGVDTQYF
V: TRBV29-1; J: TRBJ2-3; CDR3: CSVGQGAMTDTQYF
V: TRBV5-6; J: TRBJ1-1; CDR3: CASSRTRGQGAGLTEAFF
V: TRBV18; J: TRBJ1-2; CDR3: CASSPPGRDGYTF
V: TRBV7-8; J: TRBJ2-7; CDR3: CASSFRLATNYEQYF
V: TRBV10-3; J: TRBJ2-1; CDR3: CAISEGGIEQFF
V: TRBV4-3; J: TRBJ2-1; CDR3: CASSQDLAGLKVDEQFF
V: TRBV6-4; J: TRBJ2-2; CDR3: CASSAEGGLNTGELFF
V: TRBV7-9; J: TRBJ1-6; CDR3: CASRSTGSNSPLHF
V: TRBV5-1; J: TRBJ1-3; CDR3: CASSLDGAPGNTIYF
V: TRBV11-2; J: TRBJ1-2; CDR3: CASTLGAGTRRGYTF
V: TRBV18; J: TRBJ1-5; CDR3: CASSQRQGSQPQHF
V: TRBV6-4; J: TRBJ2-2; CDR3: CASSPAGGPPGELFF
V: TRBV19; J: TRBJ1-1; CDR3: CASSMGGTTGNTEAFF
V: TRBV30; J: TRBJ1-6; CDR3: CAWNGGGDSPLHF
V: TRBV6-6; J: TRBJ2-1; CDR3: CASSLLAGGPYEQFF
V: TRBV28; J: TRBJ1-6; CDR3: CASSTGTGTPIGNSPLHF
V: TRBV30; J: TRBJ1-6; CDR3: CAWRRQGRVNSPLHF
V: TRBV12-5; J: TRBJ2-1; CDR3: CASGGLGAGVANEQFF
V: TRBV9; J: TRBJ2-1; CDR3: CASSGRTTGTGSYNEQFF
V: TRBV18; J: TRBJ1-2; CDR3: CASSPPREGYTF
V: TRBV7-2; J: TRBJ2-1; CDR3: CASSRSAVSSYNEQFF
V: TRBV18; J: TRBJ1-6; CDR3: CATRAQATNSPLHF
V: TRBV4-1; J: TRBJ1-3; CDR3: CASSQDLNRASGNTIYF
V: TRBV9; J: TRBJ2-1; CDR3: CASSSLGGGLNEQFF
V: TRBV6-6; J: TRBJ2-2; CDR3: CASSRTTSGTNTGELFF
V: TRBV6-5; J: TRBJ2-7; CDR3: CASSLQGAYEQYF
V: TRBV6-6; J: TRBJ1-5; CDR3: CASKPGTGGQPQHF
V: TRBV18; J: TRBJ1-3; CDR3: CASSPAGVGNTIYF
V: TRBV24-1; J: TRBJ2-6; CDR3: CATSDPQGSGANVLTF
V: TRBV3-1/TRBV3-2; J: TRBJ2-7; CDR3: CASSRLDRAAEQYF
V: TRBV11-2; J: TRBJ2-2; CDR3: CASSPGVAPAGELFF
V: TRBV27; J: TRBJ1-2; CDR3: CASSLSVTGTAGYTF
V: TRBV7-2; J: TRBJ1-1; CDR3: CASSLLISLLNTEAFF
V: TRBV5-8; J: TRBJ2-3; CDR3: CASSFLAGGSTDTQYF
V: TRBV30; J: TRBJ2-7; CDR3: CASLTGTDSSYEQYF
V: TRBV9; J: TRBJ2-1; CDR3: CASSRTGDSVEQFF
V: TRBV18; J: TRBJ1-1; CDR3: CASSAMSRNTEAFF